This is a list of T cell receptor beta chains from one sample in a study of Ad26.COV2.S vaccination and SARS-CoV-2 variants. Only in-frame clones appear in the TCRdb table, and some are missing; sequencing was by immunoSEQ multiplex PCR. The data show about 350,000 clones, with 80% to 90% seen just once and about 5% held by the top ten. Material: peripheral blood, obtained in a trial of Ad26.COV2.S vaccine versus placebo. The receptors were sampled from a person between 18 and 65 years old who received the Ad26.COV2.S COVID-19 vaccine or a placebo. Both conserved end residues are part of each CDR3. Fields, in order: D gene, J gene, clone size, V gene, CDR3 DNA, CDR3 protein. D genes are given only for firm matches. Expanded clones get a size class; other rows say once, few or many, or leave the size out.

.	TRBJ1-1	.	TRBV7-9	TGTGCCAGCAGCTTAGTAAACGGTCGGGGAGGGACTGAAGCTTTCTTT	CASSLVNGRGGTEAFF
.	TRBJ2-7	.	TRBV19	TGTGCCAGTAGTCTGGGATCTCCCTACGAGCAGTACTTC	CASSLGSPYEQYF
TRBD2	TRBJ2-1	.	TRBV5-4	TGTGCCAGCAGCTTGGGTGGGACTAGCGTTTTCAATGAGCAGTTCTTC	CASSLGGTSVFNEQFF
.	TRBJ2-1	.	TRBV9	TGTGCCAGCACCCCGGGTGGGGCCTCCTACAATGAGCAGTTCTTC	CASTPGGASYNEQFF
.	TRBJ1-1	few	TRBV27	TGTGCCAGCAGTCGCCGACAGGACCGCACTGAAGCTTTCTTT	CASSRRQDRTEAFF
.	TRBJ1-1	.	TRBV18	TGTGCCAGCTCATTAACGGGGGACACTGAAGCTTTCTTT	CASSLTGDTEAFF
.	TRBJ2-1	.	TRBV28	TGTGCCAGCAGAGGACAGCCCTCCTACAATGAGCAGTTCTTC	CASRGQPSYNEQFF
TRBD1	TRBJ1-5	.	TRBV18	TGTGCCAGCTCACCACGGACAGGGCAAAATCAGCCCCAGCATTTT	CASSPRTGQNQPQHF
.	TRBJ2-3	.	TRBV5-6	TGTGCCAGCAGCTGGGGCGGGGATACGCAGTATTTT	CASSWGGDTQYF
.	TRBJ1-2	.	TRBV29-1	TGCAGCGTTGAAGTTCCCCCCGGCGGCTACACCTTC	CSVEVPPGGYTF
.	TRBJ2-2	.	TRBV4-3	TGCGCCAGCAGCCAAGATCTCGCAGGGGACCTGAACACCGGGGAGCTGTTTTTT	CASSQDLAGDLNTGELFF
.	TRBJ2-3	.	TRBV10-2	TGCGCCAGCAGTGCCCTAGCGACAGGGAGGAACACAGATACGCAGTATTTT	CASSALATGRNTDTQYF
.	TRBJ2-5	.	TRBV5-6	TGTGCCAGCAGCTTGGTGGGCGGGGACCCACAAGAGACCCAGTACTTC	CASSLVGGDPQETQYF
.	TRBJ1-5	.	TRBV28	TGTGCCAGCACTCTAGGGAATCGCAATCAGCCCCAGCATTTT	CASTLGNRNQPQHF